A single sample is the source of the 17 T cell receptor beta chains below, sequenced in a study of OX40 agonist ivuxolimab in advanced cancers. The method behind the library was the immunoSEQ multiplex PCR assay. The source is immuneACCESS, and TCRdb retained only in-frame sequences with V and J called. Part of the clones is not carried over; for the studies checked, unresolved V genes explain less than half of this, and the remainder is unexplained. This sample has approximately 52,000 clones in its table, and roughly 85% of those were observed once. The ten top clones hold 3% to 4% of the sample. The specimen was CD4+ or CD8+ T cells sorted from blood, collected in a trial of the OX40 agonist ivuxolimab. The receptors originated from an adult with an advanced solid tumor such as melanoma, head and neck, liver or kidney cancer.

This chain joins TRBV11-3 and TRBJ2-7; 9 positions agree with TRBD1. Germline CDR1 reads SGHNT; CDR2 reads YENEEA. Trimming removed 1 base from V and 0 bases from J; junction bases left unmatched: 1. The CDR3 runs 15 residues. The CDR3 loop reads CASSLGDRDSYEQYF. The CDR3 bases are TGTGCCAGCAGCTTAGGGGACAGGGACTCCTACGAGCAGTACTTC.

The rearrangement joins TRBV7-9 to TRBJ1-4; 9 bases are shared with TRBD1. V lost 5 bases and J lost 5; bases outside the gene matches: 12. From germline, CDR1 is SEHNR and CDR2 FQNEAQ (reference sequence). This CDR3 has 17 amino acids. In DNA form, the CDR3 reads TGTGCCAGCAGCCCAAGAGGACAGGGGACATTAAATGAAAAACTGTTTTTT. Translated: CASSPRGQGTLNEKLFF.

The CDR3: CATTPEPLNQPQHF. Here the CDR3 DNA reads TGTGCCACCACCCCAGAACCGCTTAATCAGCCCCAGCATTTT. This chain links TRBV6-1 with TRBJ1-5; D unclear. This CDR3 has 14 residues. Trimming took 10 bases from V and 4 from J, leaving 17 bases between them. Germline values: CDR1 MNHNS, CDR2 SASEGT.

This chain links TRBV2 with TRBJ2-3; TRBD2 matches 13 bases. Trimming cost V 5 bases and J 2 bases; bases outside gene matches: 4. Per germline, CDR1 SNHLY and CDR2 FYNNEI. The CDR3 spans 16 residues. Here the CDR3 reads CASSLGLAGPTDTQYF. CDR3 nucleotides: TGTGCCAGCAGTTTGGGACTAGCGGGACCCACAGATACGCAGTATTTT.

The genes are TRBV5-1 and TRBJ1-5; TRBD1 matches 7 bases. The CDR3 sequence is 15 residues long. CDR1 SGHRS and CDR2 YFSETQ come from the germline V gene. With 5 bases clipped from V and 5 bases from J, the junction kept 10 bases outside the gene matches. The DNA for the CDR3 is TGCGCCAGCAGTGAAGGGGGCGATTTATATCAGCCCCAGCATTTT. It yields the protein CASSEGGDLYQPQHF.

This rearrangement joins TRBV9 to TRBJ2-5; D not resolved. The V gene lost 3 bases and the J gene lost 4 bases, with 10 bases spanning the gap. The germline CDR1 and CDR2 sequences are SGDLS and YYNGEE. The CDR3 is 13 residues long. CDR3 region: CASSGSSGETQYF. The CDR3 region has the DNA TGTGCCAGCAGCGGCAGCTCCGGAGAGACCCAGTACTTC.

The chain joins TRBV6-6 to TRBJ2-1; D unclear. The length of the CDR3 is 14 residues. Trimming took 2 bases from V and 8 from J, leaving 13 bases between them. Germline loops: CDR1 MNHNY, CDR2 SVGAGI (reference sequence). Written as DNA, the CDR3 is TGTGCCAGCAGTTACCAAGACCGGGCGGATGAGCAGTTCTTC. This encodes CASSYQDRADEQFF.

The rearrangement uses TRBV14 and TRBJ1-1; TRBD1 matches 7 bases. V was clipped by 4 bases and J by 12 bases; unmatched bases: 11. This CDR3 has 13 residues. The V gene's germline CDR1 is SGHDN and CDR2 FVKESK. Here the CDR3 reads CASSPNRGIRTFF. The CDR3 DNA sequence: TGTGCCAGCAGCCCTAACAGGGGTATTAGAACTTTCTTT.

The chain has TRBV19 and TRBJ2-6, with a possible D match to TRBD2 (5 bases). Trimming left V 3 bases short and J 2 bases short, with 11 bases between. This CDR3 is 16 amino acids long. Germline loops: CDR1 LNHDA, CDR2 SQIVND (reference sequence). The chain's CDR3 is CASSMAGLTGANVLTF. The CDR3 DNA reads as TGTGCCAGTAGTATGGCCGGACTCACTGGGGCCAACGTCCTGACTTTC.

This chain links TRBV4-3 with TRBJ2-7, with 8 bases lining up with TRBD1. The trim removed 2 bases at V and 6 bases at J, leaving 3 bases unmatched. The CDR3 runs to 13 residues. Germline assignment: CDR1 LGHNA and CDR2 YSLEER. The CDR3 is CASSQIQGGEQYF. In DNA, the CDR3 is TGCGCCAGCAGCCAAATACAGGGGGGCGAGCAGTACTTC.

The V gene is TRBV7-8, the J gene TRBJ1-1; D is undetermined. Trimming cost V 8 bases and J 1 base, with 11 bases left between them. CDR1 is SGHVS, CDR2 FQNEAQ, per germline. This CDR3 has 13 amino acids. This CDR3 is CASRLVGNTEAFF. The CDR3 coding sequence is TGTGCCAGCCGCCTAGTGGGGAACACTGAAGCTTTCTTT. The full variable domain, rest sourced from reference TRBV7-8 and TRBJ1-1, is GAGVSQSPRYKVAKRGQDVALRCDPISGHVSLFWYQQALGQGPEFLTYFQNEAQLDKSGLPSDRFFAERPEGSVSTLKIQRTQQEDSAVYLCASRLVGNTEAFFGQGTRLTVV.

V usage is TRBV21-1 and J usage is TRBJ1-3. TRBV21-1 has pseudogene status. This CDR3 is built from 15 residues. The chain's CDR3 is CASTRDTALGNTIYF. CDR3 bases: TGTGCCAGCACCAGAGACACCGCACTAGGAAACACCATATATTTT.

The V and J genes are TRBV19 and TRBJ2-5; 10 bases are a match to TRBD2. J gave up 5 bases and V 5 bases, and 5 bases lay outside the gene matches. Germline V gene sequence: CDR1 LNHDA, CDR2 SQIVND (reference sequence). The CDR3 is 14 residues long. The CDR3 bases are TGTGCCAGTAGTGTCGAGCGGGGGGGCGAGACCCAGTACTTC. This translates into CASSVERGGETQYF. Looking up the rest from reference TRBV19 and TRBJ2-5 gives the full variable domain: DGGITQSPKYLFRKEGQNVTLSCEQNLNHDAMYWYRQDPGQGLRLIYYSQIVNDFQKGDIAEGYSVSREKKESFPLTVTSAQKNPTAFYLCASSVERGGETQYFGPGTRLLVL.

This rearrangement joins TRBV5-4 to TRBJ1-6; D perhaps matches TRBD1 (6 bases). The germline CDR1 and CDR2 sequences are SGHNT and YYREEE (reference sequence). V was clipped by 1 base and J by 4 bases, with 15 bases between them. The CDR3 sequence is 17 residues long. CDR3 nucleotides: TGTGCCAGCAGCTTGACAGGGTGGCGGGAATATAATTCACCCCTCCACTTT. Translation gives CASSLTGWREYNSPLHF.

This clone was counted between two and nine times. The chain employs TRBV12-5 and TRBJ1-1; D remains ambiguous. V gave up 7 bases and J gave up 3 bases, with 18 bases separating them. Germline lookup yields CDR1 LGHNT and CDR2 FRNRAP. The CDR3 consists of 15 residues. CDR3 sequence (DNA): TGTGCTAGTGCCACTGCGAAGACTCACCACACTGAAGCTTTCTTT. It is translated as CASATAKTHHTEAFF.

The gene calls are TRBV4-1 and TRBJ2-5; D possibly corresponds to TRBD2 (6 bases). Trimming removed 0 bases from V and 0 bases from J, with 11 bases in between. CDR3 length: 16 amino acids. Per the germline V gene, CDR1 is MGHRA and CDR2 is YSYEKL. As DNA, the CDR3 is TGCGCCAGCAGCCAAGATTGGTCGGGGGACCAAGAGACCCAGTACTTC. Its translation: CASSQDWSGDQETQYF.

The chain is built from TRBV28 and TRBJ2-7, with D perhaps matching TRBD1 or TRBD2 (5 bases each). CDR3 length equals 14 residues. Trimming pared 8 bases from V and 2 bases from J, leaving 16 bases between. Germline V gene sequence: CDR1 MDHEN, CDR2 SYDVKM. CDR3 in amino acids: CASGMGRTTYEQYF. CDR3 sequence (DNA): TGTGCCAGCGGAATGGGACGGACAACCTACGAGCAGTACTTC.